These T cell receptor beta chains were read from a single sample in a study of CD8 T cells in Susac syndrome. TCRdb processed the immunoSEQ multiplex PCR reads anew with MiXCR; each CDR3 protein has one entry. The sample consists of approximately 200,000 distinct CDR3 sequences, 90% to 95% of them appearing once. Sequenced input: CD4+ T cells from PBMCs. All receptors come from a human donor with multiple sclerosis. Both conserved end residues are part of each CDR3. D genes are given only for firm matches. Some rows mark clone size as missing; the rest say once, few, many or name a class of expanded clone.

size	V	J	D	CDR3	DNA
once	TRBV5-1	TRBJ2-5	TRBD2	CASSPGTSGSQETQYF	TGCGCCAGCAGCCCCGGGACTAGCGGGTCGCAAGAGACCCAGTACTTC
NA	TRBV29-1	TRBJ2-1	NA	CSVVKPFPFYNEQFF	TGCAGCGTAGTAAAACCATTTCCCTTTTACAATGAGCAGTTCTTC
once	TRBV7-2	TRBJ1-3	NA	CASSLGARGLSGNTIYF	TGTGCCAGCAGCTTAGGGGCCAGGGGTCTCTCTGGAAACACCATATATTTT
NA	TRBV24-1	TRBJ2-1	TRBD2	CATSDFMGTRNNEQFF	TGTGCCACCAGTGATTTTATGGGGACTAGAAACAATGAGCAGTTCTTC
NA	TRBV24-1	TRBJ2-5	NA	CATSDPKGNRETQYF	TGTGCCACCAGTGACCCCAAAGGGAACAGGGAGACCCAGTACTTC
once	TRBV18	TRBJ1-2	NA	CASSPPYRSGYTF	TGTGCCAGCTCACCACCTTACCGCTCGGGCTACACCTTC
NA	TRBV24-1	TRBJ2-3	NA	CATREIDTDTQYF	TGTGCCACCAGGGAAATAGACACAGATACGCAGTATTTT
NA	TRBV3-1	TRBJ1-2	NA	CASSQDRAWVGYGYTF	TGTGCCAGCAGCCAAGACAGGGCCTGGGTTGGCTATGGCTACACCTTC
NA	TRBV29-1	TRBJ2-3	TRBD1	CSVGDNRDRGPDTQYF	TGCAGCGTTGGAGATAACCGGGACAGGGGGCCAGATACGCAGTATTTT
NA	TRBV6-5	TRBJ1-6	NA	CASSADVWDSPLHF	TGTGCCAGCAGTGCGGACGTCTGGGATTCACCCCTCCACTTT
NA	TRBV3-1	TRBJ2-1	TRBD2	CASSQGGASGANYNEQFF	TGTGCCAGCAGCCAGGGGGGAGCTAGCGGGGCCAATTACAATGAGCAGTTCTTC
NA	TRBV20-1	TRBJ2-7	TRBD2	CSVSGGLSYEQYF	TGCAGTGTGTCGGGGGGACTGTCCTACGAGCAGTACTTC
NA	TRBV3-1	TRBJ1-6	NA	CASSARENSPLHF	TGTGCCAGCAGCGCCCGAGAGAATTCACCCCTCCACTTT
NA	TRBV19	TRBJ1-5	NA	CASSILEGISSQHF	TGTGCCAGTAGTATATTGGAAGGTATTTCTTCCCAGCATTTT
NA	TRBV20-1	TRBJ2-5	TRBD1	CSALRLGQGQETQYF	TGCAGTGCCCTCCGCCTGGGACAGGGTCAAGAGACCCAGTACTTC
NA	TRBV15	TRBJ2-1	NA	CATSPGGRGDEQFF	TGTGCCACCAGCCCTGGGGGCCGAGGAGATGAGCAGTTCTTC
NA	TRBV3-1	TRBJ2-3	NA	CASSPHDRGTQYF	TGTGCCAGCAGCCCCCACGATCGTGGTACGCAGTATTTT
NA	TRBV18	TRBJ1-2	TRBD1	CASSRDRETYGYTF	TGTGCCAGCTCAAGGGACAGGGAGACGTATGGCTACACCTTC
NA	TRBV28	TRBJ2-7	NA	CASSSRVYEQYF	TGTGCCAGCAGTTCAAGAGTCTACGAGCAGTACTTC
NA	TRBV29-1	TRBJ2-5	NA	CSVDRQGETQYF	TGCAGCGTTGACCGTCAGGGTGAGACCCAGTACTTC
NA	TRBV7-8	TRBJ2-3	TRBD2	CASSWGGPGDTQYF	TGTGCCAGCAGCTGGGGAGGGCCAGGGGATACGCAGTATTTT
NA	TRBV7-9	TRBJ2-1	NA	CASRYGPRDNEQFF	TGTGCCAGCAGATACGGCCCGAGGGACAATGAGCAGTTCTTC
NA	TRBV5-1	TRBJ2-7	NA	CASSWAQQSYYEQYF	TGCGCCAGCAGCTGGGCCCAGCAGAGCTACTACGAGCAGTACTTC
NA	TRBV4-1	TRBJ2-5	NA	CASSSEDRGSTETQYF	TGCGCCAGCAGCTCCGAGGATAGGGGTTCTACGGAGACCCAGTACTTC
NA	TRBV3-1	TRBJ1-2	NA	CASSQEPRAGYTF	TGTGCCAGCAGCCAGGAACCTAGGGCTGGCTACACCTTC
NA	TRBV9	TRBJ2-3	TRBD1	CASSVRQGQSADTQYF	TGTGCCAGCAGCGTACGACAGGGGCAAAGTGCAGATACGCAGTATTTT
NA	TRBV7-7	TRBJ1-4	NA	CASSFGPNEKLFF	TGTGCTAGCAGCTTTGGGCCTAATGAAAAACTGTTTTTT
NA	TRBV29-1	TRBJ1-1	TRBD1	CSAQRTGDTEAFF	TGCAGCGCCCAACGGACAGGGGACACTGAAGCTTTCTTT
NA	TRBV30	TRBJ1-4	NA	CAWSGTLANEKLFF	TGTGCCTGGAGTGGGACCCTTGCTAATGAAAAACTGTTTTTT
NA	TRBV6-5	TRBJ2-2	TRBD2	CASSFHLLAGGANTGELFF	TGTGCCAGCAGTTTCCACCTACTAGCGGGGGGTGCGAACACCGGGGAGCTGTTTTTT
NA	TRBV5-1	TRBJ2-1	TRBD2	CASFPSGSSYNEQFF	TGCGCCAGCTTTCCTAGCGGGAGCTCCTACAATGAGCAGTTCTTC
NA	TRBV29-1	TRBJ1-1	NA	CSVEPPRGAFF	TGCAGCGTTGAACCCCCACGGGGAGCTTTCTTT
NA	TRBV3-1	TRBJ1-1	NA	CASSQRGVAEAFF	TGTGCCAGCAGCCAAAGGGGGGTCGCTGAAGCTTTCTTT
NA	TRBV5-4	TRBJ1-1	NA	CASTLSLEANTEAFF	TGTGCCAGCACCCTCTCCCTGGAGGCGAACACTGAAGCTTTCTTT
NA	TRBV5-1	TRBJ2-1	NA	CASSLRGTENSYNEQFF	TGCGCCAGCAGCCTTCGAGGGACCGAGAACTCCTACAATGAGCAGTTCTTC
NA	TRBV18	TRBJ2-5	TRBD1	CASSPGDRGEETQYF	TGTGCCAGCTCACCAGGGGACAGGGGCGAAGAGACCCAGTACTTC
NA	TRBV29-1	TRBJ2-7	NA	CSKSRAPCEQYF	TGCAGCAAAAGCCGGGCCCCCTGCGAGCAGTACTTC
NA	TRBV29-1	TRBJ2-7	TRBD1	CSVVLGVDRRQYF	TGCAGCGTTGTATTGGGGGTGGACAGGAGACAGTACTTC
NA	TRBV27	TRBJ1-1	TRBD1	CASRGGPGQGNTEAFF	TGTGCCAGCCGGGGGGGACCGGGACAGGGAAACACTGAAGCTTTCTTT
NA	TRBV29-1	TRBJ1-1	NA	CSAFMNTEAFF	TGCAGCGCTTTCATGAACACTGAAGCTTTCTTT
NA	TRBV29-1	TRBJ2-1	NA	CSVDPAPVGEQFF	TGCAGCGTTGACCCCGCTCCAGTCGGTGAGCAGTTCTTC
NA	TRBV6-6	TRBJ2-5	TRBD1	CASSRDRGGETQYF	TGTGCCAGCAGTCGGGACAGGGGGGGAGAGACCCAGTACTTC
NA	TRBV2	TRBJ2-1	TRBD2	CASSVDRGLAFYNEQFF	TGTGCCAGCAGTGTGGACCGCGGACTAGCGTTTTACAATGAGCAGTTCTTC